This T cell receptor (beta chain) was recorded in a study of T cell responses to AZD1222 COVID-19 vaccine. The CDR3 spans 12 residues. The V gene's germline CDR1 is SEHNR and CDR2 FQNEAQ (reference sequence). The germline V and J ends were trimmed by 5 bases and 3 bases, with 5 bases remaining between them. This clone has more than one count but fewer than ten. Some clones are missing from TCRdb's copy, which holds only in-frame ones; the method was immunoSEQ multiplex PCR. The sample lists 95,000 to 100,000 clones, about nine tenths occurring once. Specimen: peripheral blood, collected on day 0 of AZD1222 vaccination. This sequence originates from an adult in good health. The rearrangement uses TRBV7-9 and TRBJ1-5, with no clear D. The CDR3 sequence is CASSGSNQPQHF. CDR3 DNA sequence: TGTGCCAGCAGCGGGTCCAATCAGCCCCAGCATTTT.